Each of the 9 T cell receptor beta chains below was sequenced from the same sample in a study of blood T cell repertoires in COVID-19. Assay used: immunoSEQ multiplex PCR; TCRdb lists only in-frame clones, some missing. Of roughly 160,000 clones in the sample, 70% to 90% are singletons; the top ten hold about 7%. Sequencing was performed on peripheral blood. Every receptor here comes from a man over 45 with active or convalescent COVID-19.

This chain links TRBV13 with TRBJ2-3, with TRBD2 as a possible D gene (6 bases). V was trimmed by 6 bases and J by 2 bases, leaving 18 bases between them. Per germline, CDR1 PRHDT and CDR2 FYEKMQ (reference sequence). The CDR3 sequence is 16 residues long. The CDR3 here is CASRPPLGGLTDTQYF. CDR3 DNA sequence: TGTGCCAGCAGACCTCCTCTGGGGGGACTCACAGATACGCAGTATTTT.

The chain joins TRBV9 to TRBJ1-2; 9 bases line up with TRBD1. The CDR3 spans 16 residues. Germline V gene lookup returns CDR1 SGDLS and CDR2 YYNGEE. Unmatched junction bases numbered 7, after V lost 0 bases and J lost 4 bases. This chain's CDR3 is CASSVGGQGRGYGYTF. CDR3 sequence (DNA): TGTGCCAGCAGCGTAGGGGGACAGGGAAGAGGCTATGGCTACACCTTC.

The J gene is TRBJ2-6, the V gene TRBV7-9, with 7 bases matching TRBD2. Germline values: CDR1 SEHNR, CDR2 FQNEAQ (reference sequence). The CDR3 loop spans 15 amino acids. The ends lost 2 bases at V and 4 bases at J; junction bases unmatched: 2. CDR3 sequence (DNA): TGTGCCAGCAGCTTAAGCGGGAAGGGGGCCAACGTCCTGACTTTC. Its translation: CASSLSGKGANVLTF.

The chain joins TRBV6-6 to TRBJ2-2; D uncertain. The germline V gene has CDR1 MNHNY and CDR2 SVGAGI (reference sequence). Trimming left V 7 bases short and J 0 bases short, with 9 bases between. CDR3 length equals 14 residues. Written as DNA, the CDR3 is TGTGCCAGCACGGTGTATTCGAACACCGGGGAGCTGTTTTTT. Amino acid sequence: CASTVYSNTGELFF.

The chain carries TRBV5-4 and TRBJ2-5; TRBD2 aligns across 8 bases. Germline lookup yields CDR1 SGHNT and CDR2 YYREEE (reference sequence). The CDR3 contains 15 residues. The V gene end was trimmed by 0 bases and the J gene end by 1 base; junction bases not matched to a gene: 2. The CDR3 sequence: CASSLVGLVQETQYF. The CDR3 coding sequence is TGTGCCAGCAGCTTGGTGGGACTAGTCCAAGAGACCCAGTACTTC.

This clone was seen just once. The V call is TRBV29-1, the J call TRBJ1-2; D unresolved. The CDR3 contains 10 residues. The germline V gene has CDR1 SQVTM and CDR2 ANQGSEA. Trimming cost V 6 bases and J 2 bases, with 4 bases left between them. In DNA, the CDR3 is TGCAGCGTACGGAACTATGGCTACACCTTC. Its protein product is CSVRNYGYTF.

This clone was seen just once. V usage is TRBV9 and J usage is TRBJ2-2, with 7 nucleotides matching TRBD2. V lost 0 bases, J lost 4 bases, and 6 bases stayed unmatched. Per germline, CDR1 SGDLS and CDR2 YYNGEE. The CDR3 runs 16 residues. The CDR3 bases are TGTGCCAGCAGCGTAGAGGGGACTATCCCCACCGGGGAGCTGTTTTTT. Its translation is CASSVEGTIPTGELFF.

There are a few counts of this clone. The CDR3 bases are TGTGCCAGCAGCTTAGCAGGTCGTGGGCGAGACACTGAAGCTTTCTTT. Translating gives CASSLAGRGRDTEAFF. The chain recombines TRBV7-9 with TRBJ1-1; D gene ambiguous. In germline, CDR1 is SEHNR, CDR2 FQNEAQ (reference sequence). V lost 0 bases and J lost 3, with 14 bases in between. CDR3 size: 16 residues. Using reference TRBV7-9 and TRBJ1-1 for the parts outside the CDR3, the full variable domain is DTGVSQNPRHKITKRGQNVTFRCDPISEHNRLYWYRQTLGQGPEFLTYFQNEAQLEKSRLLSDRFSAERPKGSFSTLEIQRTEQGDSAMYLCASSLAGRGRDTEAFFGQGTRLTVV.

CDR3 protein: CASSSPGQGARQPQHF. The CDR3 coding sequence is TGTGCCAGTAGTAGTCCGGGACAGGGGGCCCGTCAGCCCCAGCATTTT. This sequence joins TRBV19 and TRBJ1-5, with 12 nucleotides matching TRBD1. Germline V gives CDR1 LNHDA, CDR2 SQIVND (reference sequence). After removal of 4 bases from V and 6 bases from J, the junction contained 7 bases not matched to a gene. The CDR3 spans 16 residues.